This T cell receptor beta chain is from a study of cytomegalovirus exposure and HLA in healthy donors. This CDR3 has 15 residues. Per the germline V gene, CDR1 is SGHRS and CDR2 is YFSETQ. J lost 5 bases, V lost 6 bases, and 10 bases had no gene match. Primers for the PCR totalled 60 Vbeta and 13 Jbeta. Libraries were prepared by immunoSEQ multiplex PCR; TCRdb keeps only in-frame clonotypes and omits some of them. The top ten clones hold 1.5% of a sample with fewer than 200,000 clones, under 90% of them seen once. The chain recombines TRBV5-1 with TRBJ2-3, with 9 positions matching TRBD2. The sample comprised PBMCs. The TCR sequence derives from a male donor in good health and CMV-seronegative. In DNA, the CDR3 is TGCGCCAGCAAGTGGCGGGGGGGAAGCGGAGATACGCAGTATTTT. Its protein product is CASKWRGGSGDTQYF.